This is a list of T cell receptor beta chains from one sample in a study of T-cell memory formation after mild COVID-19. MiXCR, applied by TCRdb to the 5' RACE reads, yields one record per CDR3 protein. In the table there are some 490,000 distinct CDR3 sequences, 15% to 20% of which are singletons. The sample taken for sequencing was PBMCs or a T cell subset sorted from them (not recorded which). The receptors originated from an adult woman who had mild COVID-19 (a few samples of this study predate the infection). Cell type and time point are not known. The CDR3 runs from the conserved cysteine through the conserved F or W.

>TRBJ2-1|TRBV7-3
CASSSVGLAGGNEQFF
>TRBJ1-5|TRBV7-9
CASSAPGTGSGQPQHF
>TRBJ2-3|TRBV12-3/TRBV12-4
CASSYQGLRADTQYF
>TRBJ2-1|TRBV7-2
CASTLTTLGNEQFF
>TRBJ1-5|TRBV12-3/TRBV12-4
CASSLDRAQPQHF
>TRBJ2-7|TRBV9
CASSPSAGGPWEQYF
>TRBJ2-6|TRBV5-1
CASSLRAWTGASSGANVLTF
>TRBJ2-5|TRBV9
CASSLDRVMEETQYF
>TRBJ2-1|TRBV5-1
CASSLEGQGREQFF
>TRBJ2-7|TRBV6-6
CASRPLAGGPHEQYF
>TRBJ2-3|TRBV4-3
CASSQDILGEGGTQYF
>TRBJ2-3|TRBV9
CASSVVTQADTQYF
>TRBJ2-5|TRBV20-1
CSARDPASGDHKETQYF